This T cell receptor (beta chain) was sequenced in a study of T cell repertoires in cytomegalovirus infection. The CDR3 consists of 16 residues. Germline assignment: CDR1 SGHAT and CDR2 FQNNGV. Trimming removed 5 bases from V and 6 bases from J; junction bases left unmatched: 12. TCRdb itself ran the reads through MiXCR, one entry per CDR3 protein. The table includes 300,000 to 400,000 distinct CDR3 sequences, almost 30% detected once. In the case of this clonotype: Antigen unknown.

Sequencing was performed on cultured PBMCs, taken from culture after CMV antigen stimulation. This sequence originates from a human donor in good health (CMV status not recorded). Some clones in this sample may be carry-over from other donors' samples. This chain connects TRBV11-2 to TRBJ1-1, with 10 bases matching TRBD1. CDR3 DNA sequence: TGTGCCAGCAGCCCCTGGCGGAATGACAGGGGGCCTGAAGCTTTCTTT. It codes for CASSPWRNDRGPEAFF.